One sample yielded the 22 T cell receptor beta chains listed below, sequenced in a study of monozygotic twins with inflammatory bowel disease. TCRdb re-called the 5' RACE reads and gives one entry per CDR3 protein, without DNA. This sample's table reports around 140,000 distinct CDR3 sequences. The sample consisted of blood. The origin of the receptors is a human donor with ulcerative colitis or Crohn's disease, or a healthy co-twin of an affected twin (not recorded which).

The genes are TRBV5-1 and TRBJ1-1; TCRdb's D call, TRBD1, is unchecked because there is no DNA. The V gene's germline CDR1 is SGHRS and CDR2 YFSETQ. The CDR3 spans 16 residues. The CDR3 loop is CASSFGQGVFDTEAFF.

The V call is TRBV5-1, the J call TRBJ2-2. CDR1 SGHRS and CDR2 YFSETQ come from the germline V gene. This CDR3 region has 15 residues. This chain's CDR3 is CASRLDRLNTGELFF.

This chain connects TRBV29-1 to TRBJ2-5; TCRdb calls TRBD1, which cannot be checked without DNA. Germline CDR1 reads SQVTM; CDR2 reads ANQGSEA. The CDR3 runs to 17 residues. The CDR3 here is CSVEGHRDISKKETQYF.

The chain employs TRBV29-1 and TRBJ1-3; as DNA is missing, the TRBD1 call by TCRdb cannot be tested. CDR1 SQVTM and CDR2 ANQGSEA come from the germline V gene. The CDR3 is made up of 13 amino acids. The CDR3 here is CSVGDSLGNTIYF. Using reference TRBV29-1 and TRBJ1-3 for the parts outside the CDR3, the full variable domain is SAVISQKPSRDICQRGTSLTIQCQVDSQVTMMFWYRQQPGQSLTLIATANQGSEATYESGFVIDKFPISRPNLTFSTLTVSNMSPEDSSIYLCSVGDSLGNTIYFGEGSWLTVV.

This sequence joins TRBV20-1 and TRBJ2-7. Germline CDR1 is DFQATT and CDR2 is SNEGSKA (reference sequence). The CDR3 is 15 amino acids. CDR3 in amino acids: CSAIPATSGTYEQYF.

The rearrangement uses TRBV7-8 and TRBJ1-2; the TRBD1 assignment by TCRdb is unverifiable without DNA. CDR3 size: 14 residues. Germline V lookup: CDR1 SGHVS, CDR2 FQNEAQ. The CDR3 sequence: CASSLATTAHGYTF. Full variable domain (rest looked up from reference TRBV7-8 and TRBJ1-2): GAGVSQSPRYKVAKRGQDVALRCDPISGHVSLFWYQQALGQGPEFLTYFQNEAQLDKSGLPSDRFFAERPEGSVSTLKIQRTQQEDSAVYLCASSLATTAHGYTFGSGTRLTVV.

The chain links TRBV20-1 to TRBJ1-3; there is no DNA to check the TCRdb D call of TRBD1. Germline CDR1 DFQATT, CDR2 SNEGSKA (reference sequence). The CDR3 has 18 residues. The CDR3 sequence is CSAPMGGGERVAGNTIYF.

V usage is TRBV7-2 and J usage is TRBJ1-6; the TCRdb call, TRBD1, lacks DNA for checking. The CDR3 sequence is 14 residues long. Germline V gene sequence: CDR1 SGHTA, CDR2 FQGNSA. CDR3 residues: CASSFDRANSPLHF. Combining the CDR3 with reference TRBV7-2 and TRBJ1-6 gives the whole variable domain GAGVSQSPSNKVTEKGKDVELRCDPISGHTALYWYRQSLGQGLEFLIYFQGNSAPDKSGLPSDRFSAERTGGSVSTLTIQRTQQEDSAVYLCASSFDRANSPLHFGNGTRLTVT.

This rearrangement joins TRBV6-2 or TRBV6-3 to TRBJ2-2; the D gene TCRdb calls, TRBD2, cannot be checked with no DNA. The germline V gene encodes CDR1 MNHEY and CDR2 SVGEGT. The CDR3 runs to 16 residues. This CDR3 reads CASTILAGSNTGELFF.

V and J are TRBV20-1 and TRBJ2-7; TCRdb lists TRBD1, though no DNA is available to test this call. Germline CDR1 DFQATT, CDR2 SNEGSKA (reference sequence). The CDR3 covers 14 residues. This chain's CDR3 is CSARGQRGTYEQYF.

The rearrangement joins TRBV10-3 to TRBJ2-7; TCRdb's assignment of TRBD2 cannot be checked, as there is no DNA. Germline V gene lookup returns CDR1 ENHRY and CDR2 SYGVKD. The CDR3 runs to 15 residues. CDR3 amino acids: CAIMGTSGLSYEQYF.

The chain carries TRBV19 and TRBJ1-6. CDR3 length: 14 residues. Germline CDR1 and CDR2: LNHDA and SQIVND (reference sequence). The chain's CDR3 is CASSWDSYNSPLHF.

CDR3 protein: CSARIQTEQYF. The chain is built from TRBV20-1 and TRBJ2-7. The germline CDR1 and CDR2 sequences are DFQATT and SNEGSKA (reference sequence). The CDR3 totals 11 residues.

The chain combines TRBV5-1 with TRBJ2-1; absent DNA, TCRdb's TRBD1 call cannot be checked. The germline V gene has CDR1 SGHRS and CDR2 YFSETQ. The CDR3 length is 15 residues. Here the CDR3 reads CASSLTGTANNEQFF.

This chain joins TRBV7-2 and TRBJ1-2; TCRdb proposes TRBD1, but this gene call is untestable without DNA. From germline, CDR1 is SGHTA and CDR2 FQGNSA. The CDR3 totals 15 residues. The CDR3 protein is CASSLQGAGVEGYTF.

The CDR3 spells CASRKKGGQYF. The rearrangement joins TRBV12-3 or TRBV12-4 to TRBJ2-7; there is no DNA to check the TCRdb D call of TRBD1. The CDR3 totals 11 residues.

The chain links TRBV29-1 to TRBJ1-2; absent DNA, TCRdb's TRBD1 call cannot be checked. The CDR3 sequence is 14 residues long. CDR1 is SQVTM, CDR2 ANQGSEA, per germline. This chain's CDR3 is CSVGIRDRAYGYTF.

The chain couples TRBV15 to TRBJ2-5. This CDR3 has 14 residues. The germline CDR1 and CDR2 sequences are LNHNV and YYDKDF (reference sequence). CDR3 sequence: CATSRDRPHETQYF. The full variable domain, in which reference TRBV15 and TRBJ2-5 provide the parts outside the CDR3, is DAMVIQNPRYQVTQFGKPVTLSCSQTLNHNVMYWYQQKSSQAPKLLFHYYDKDFNNEADTPDNFQSRRPNTSFCFLDIRSPGLGDTAMYLCATSRDRPHETQYFGPGTRLLVL.

The chain links TRBV18 to TRBJ2-7; TCRdb's assignment of TRBD1 cannot be checked, as there is no DNA. Germline lookup yields CDR1 KGHSH and CDR2 LQKENI. The CDR3 spans 14 residues. Here the CDR3 reads CASSQQGNSYEQYF.

This chain links TRBV11-2 with TRBJ2-5; there is no DNA to check the TCRdb D call of TRBD1. From germline, CDR1 is SGHAT and CDR2 FQNNGV. CDR3 length equals 14 residues. The CDR3: CASSPRHGRETQYF.

This chain uses TRBV5-1 with TRBJ2-1; the TRBD1 assignment by TCRdb is unverifiable without DNA. Looked up from germline, CDR1 is SGHRS and CDR2 is YFSETQ. The CDR3 length is 14 residues. CDR3 sequence: CASSQGTGGNEQFF.

V gene TRBV5-1 combines with J gene TRBJ1-3. Germline V gives CDR1 SGHRS, CDR2 YFSETQ. There are 15 residues in the CDR3. CDR3 sequence reads: CASSMDGHSGNTIYF.